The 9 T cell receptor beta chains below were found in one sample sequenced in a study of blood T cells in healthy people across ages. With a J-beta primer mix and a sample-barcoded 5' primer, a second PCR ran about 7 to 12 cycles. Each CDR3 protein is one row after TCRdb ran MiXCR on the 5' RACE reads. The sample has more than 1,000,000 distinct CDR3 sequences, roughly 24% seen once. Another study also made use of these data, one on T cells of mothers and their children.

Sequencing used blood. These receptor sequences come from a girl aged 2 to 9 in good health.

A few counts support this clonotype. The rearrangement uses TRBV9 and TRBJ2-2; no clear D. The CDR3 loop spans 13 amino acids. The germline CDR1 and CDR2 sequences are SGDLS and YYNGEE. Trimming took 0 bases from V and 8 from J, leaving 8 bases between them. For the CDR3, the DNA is TGTGCCAGCAGCGTAGCTCGGGCGGGGGAGCTGTTTTTT. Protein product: CASSVARAGELFF.

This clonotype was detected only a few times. The DNA of the CDR3 is TGTGCCAGCAGACCTACTAGCGGGATGGGGACCCAGTACTTC. Encoded protein: CASRPTSGMGTQYF. The chain uses TRBV3-1 and TRBJ2-5, with 10 nucleotides matching TRBD2. Losses at the gene ends were 6 bases for V and 7 bases for J; bases not matched to a gene: 8. This CDR3 comprises 14 residues. Germline CDR1 and CDR2: LGHDT and YNNKEL (reference sequence).

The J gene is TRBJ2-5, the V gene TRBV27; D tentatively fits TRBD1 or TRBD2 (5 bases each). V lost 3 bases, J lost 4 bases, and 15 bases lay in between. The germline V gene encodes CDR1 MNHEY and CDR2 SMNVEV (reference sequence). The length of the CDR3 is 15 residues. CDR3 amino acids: CASSFRALSGETQYF. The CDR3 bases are TGTGCCAGCAGTTTCAGGGCCCTCAGCGGAGAGACCCAGTACTTC.

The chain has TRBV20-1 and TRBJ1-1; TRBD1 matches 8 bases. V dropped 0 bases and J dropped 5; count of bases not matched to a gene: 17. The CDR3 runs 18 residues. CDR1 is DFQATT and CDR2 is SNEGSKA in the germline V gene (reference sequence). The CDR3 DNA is TGCAGTGCTAGAGAGCGGGGCAGGGGGCTATCGACGGTAACTGAAGCTTTCTTT. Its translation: CSARERGRGLSTVTEAFF.

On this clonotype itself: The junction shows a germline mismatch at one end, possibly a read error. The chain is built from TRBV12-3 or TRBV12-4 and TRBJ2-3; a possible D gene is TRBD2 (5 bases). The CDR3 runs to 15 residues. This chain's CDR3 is CASSFGSGSTDMQYF. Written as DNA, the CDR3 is TGTGCCAGCAGTTTTGGGTCGGGGAGCACAGATATGCAGTATTTT.

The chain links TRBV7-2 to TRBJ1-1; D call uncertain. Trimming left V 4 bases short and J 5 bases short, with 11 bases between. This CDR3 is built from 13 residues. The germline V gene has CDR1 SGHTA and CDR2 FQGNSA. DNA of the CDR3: TGTGCCAGCAGCTCAAGCCCTATTACTGAAGCTTTCTTT. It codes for CASSSSPITEAFF.

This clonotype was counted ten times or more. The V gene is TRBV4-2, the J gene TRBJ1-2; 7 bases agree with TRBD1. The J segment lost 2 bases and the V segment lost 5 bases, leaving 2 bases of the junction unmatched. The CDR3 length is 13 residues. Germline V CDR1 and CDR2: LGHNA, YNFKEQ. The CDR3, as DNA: TGTGCCAGCAGCTCACAGGGGAACTATGGCTACACCTTC. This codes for CASSSQGNYGYTF.

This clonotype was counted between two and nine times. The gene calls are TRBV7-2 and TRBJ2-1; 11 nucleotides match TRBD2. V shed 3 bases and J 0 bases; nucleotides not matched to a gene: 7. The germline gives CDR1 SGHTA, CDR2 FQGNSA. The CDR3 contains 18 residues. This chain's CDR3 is CASSFASGGLRSYNEQFF. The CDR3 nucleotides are TGTGCCAGCAGCTTCGCTAGCGGGGGGCTACGCTCCTACAATGAGCAGTTCTTC.

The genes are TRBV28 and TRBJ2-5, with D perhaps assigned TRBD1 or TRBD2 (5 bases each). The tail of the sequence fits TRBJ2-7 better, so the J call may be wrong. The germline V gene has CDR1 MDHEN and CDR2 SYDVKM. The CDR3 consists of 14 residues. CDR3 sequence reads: CASTRSRDGYEQYF. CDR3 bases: TGTGCCAGCACCCGTTCTAGGGACGGCTACGAGCAGTACTTC.